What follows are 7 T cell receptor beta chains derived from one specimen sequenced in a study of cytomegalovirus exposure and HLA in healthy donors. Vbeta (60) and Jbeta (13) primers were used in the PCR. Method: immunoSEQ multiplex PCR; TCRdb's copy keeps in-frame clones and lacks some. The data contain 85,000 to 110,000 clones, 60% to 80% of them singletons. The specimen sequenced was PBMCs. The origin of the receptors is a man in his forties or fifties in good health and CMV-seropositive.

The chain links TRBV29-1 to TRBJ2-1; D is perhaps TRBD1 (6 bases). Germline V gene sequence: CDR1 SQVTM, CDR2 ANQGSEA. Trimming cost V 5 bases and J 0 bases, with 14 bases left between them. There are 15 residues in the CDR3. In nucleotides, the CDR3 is TGCAGCGTTCCTCAGGGGTCGAGCTCCTACAATGAGCAGTTCTTC. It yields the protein CSVPQGSSSYNEQFF.

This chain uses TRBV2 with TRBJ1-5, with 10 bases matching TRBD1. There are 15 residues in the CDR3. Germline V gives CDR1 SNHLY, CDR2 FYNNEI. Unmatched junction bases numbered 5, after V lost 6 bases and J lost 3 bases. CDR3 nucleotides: TGTGCCAGCAGCAAAGGACAGGGGGTCAATCAGCCCCAGCATTTT. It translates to CASSKGQGVNQPQHF.

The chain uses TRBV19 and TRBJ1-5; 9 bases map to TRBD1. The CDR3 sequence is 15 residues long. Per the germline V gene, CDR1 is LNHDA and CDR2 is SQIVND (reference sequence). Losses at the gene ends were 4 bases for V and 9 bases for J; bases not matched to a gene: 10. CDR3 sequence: CASSTGQGIGRPQHF. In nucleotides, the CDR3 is TGTGCCAGTAGTACCGGACAGGGGATAGGTAGGCCCCAGCATTTT.

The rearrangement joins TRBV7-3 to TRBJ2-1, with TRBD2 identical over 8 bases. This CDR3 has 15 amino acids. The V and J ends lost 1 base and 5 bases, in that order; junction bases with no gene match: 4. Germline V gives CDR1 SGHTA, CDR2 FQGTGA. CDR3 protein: CASSLRLASNNEQFF. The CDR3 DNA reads TGTGCCAGCAGCTTAAGACTAGCGTCAAACAATGAGCAGTTCTTC.

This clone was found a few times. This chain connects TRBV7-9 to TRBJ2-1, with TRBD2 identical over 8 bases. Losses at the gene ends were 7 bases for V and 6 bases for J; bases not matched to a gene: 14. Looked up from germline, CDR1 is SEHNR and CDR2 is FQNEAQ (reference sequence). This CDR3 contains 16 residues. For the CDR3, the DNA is TGTGCCAGCATCCTTACACGCCTAGCGGGTCCCAATGAGCAGTTCTTC. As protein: CASILTRLAGPNEQFF.

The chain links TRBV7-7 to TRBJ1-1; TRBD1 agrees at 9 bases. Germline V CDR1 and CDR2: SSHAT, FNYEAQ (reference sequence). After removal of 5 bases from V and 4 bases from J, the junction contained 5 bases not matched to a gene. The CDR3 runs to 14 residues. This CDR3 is CASSPMTGGTEAFF. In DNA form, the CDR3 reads TGTGCCAGCAGCCCTATGACAGGGGGCACTGAAGCTTTCTTT. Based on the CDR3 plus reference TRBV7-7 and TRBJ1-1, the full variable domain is GAGVSQSPRYKVTKRGQDVTLRCDPISSHATLYWYQQALGQGPEFLTYFNYEAQPDKSGLPSDRFSAERPEGSISTLTIQRTEQRDSAMYRCASSPMTGGTEAFFGQGTRLTVV.

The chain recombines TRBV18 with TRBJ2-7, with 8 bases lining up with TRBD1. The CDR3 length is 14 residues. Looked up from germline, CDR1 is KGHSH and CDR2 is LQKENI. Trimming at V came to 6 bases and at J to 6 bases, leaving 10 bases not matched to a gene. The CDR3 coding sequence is TGTGCCAGCTCCAGAGGGGACAGGAGTACCGAGCAGTACTTC. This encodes CASSRGDRSTEQYF.